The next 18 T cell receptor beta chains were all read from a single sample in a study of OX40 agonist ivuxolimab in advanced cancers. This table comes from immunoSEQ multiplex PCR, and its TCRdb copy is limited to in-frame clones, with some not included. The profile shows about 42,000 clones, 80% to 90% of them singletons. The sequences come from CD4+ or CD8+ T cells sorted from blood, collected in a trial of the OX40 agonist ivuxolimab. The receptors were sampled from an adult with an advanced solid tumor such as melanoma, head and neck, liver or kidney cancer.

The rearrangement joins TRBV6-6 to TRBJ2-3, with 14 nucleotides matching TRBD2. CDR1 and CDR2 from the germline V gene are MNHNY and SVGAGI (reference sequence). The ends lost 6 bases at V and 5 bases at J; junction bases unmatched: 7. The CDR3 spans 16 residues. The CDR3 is CASRYGTSGGLDTQYF. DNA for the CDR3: TGTGCCAGCAGATATGGGACTAGCGGGGGCCTAGATACGCAGTATTTT.

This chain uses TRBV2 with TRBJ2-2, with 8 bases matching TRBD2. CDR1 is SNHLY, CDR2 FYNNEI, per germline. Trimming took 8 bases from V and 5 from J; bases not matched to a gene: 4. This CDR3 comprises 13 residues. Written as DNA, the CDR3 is TGTGCCAGCCGGACTAGCAGGACCGGGGAGCTGTTTTTT. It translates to CASRTSRTGELFF.

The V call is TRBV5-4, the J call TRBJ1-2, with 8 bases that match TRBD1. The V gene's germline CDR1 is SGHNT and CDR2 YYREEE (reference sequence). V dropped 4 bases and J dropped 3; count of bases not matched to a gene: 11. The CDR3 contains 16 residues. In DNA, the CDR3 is TGTGCCAGCAGCAGGGGCGGGACAGGAGGTTACTATGGCTACACCTTC. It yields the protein CASSRGGTGGYYGYTF.

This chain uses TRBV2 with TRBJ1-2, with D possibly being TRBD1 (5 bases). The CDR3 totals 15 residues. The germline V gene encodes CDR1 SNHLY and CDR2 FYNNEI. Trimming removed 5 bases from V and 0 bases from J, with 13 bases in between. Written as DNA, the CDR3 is TGTGCCAGCAGTTACGACAGCCAGGCTAACTATGGCTACACCTTC. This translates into CASSYDSQANYGYTF. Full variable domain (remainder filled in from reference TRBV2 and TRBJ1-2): EPEVTQTPSHQVTQMGQEVILRCVPISNHLYFYWYRQILGQKVEFLVSFYNNEISEKSEIFDDQFSVERPDGSNFTLKIRSTKLEDSAMYFCASSYDSQANYGYTFGSGTRLTVV.

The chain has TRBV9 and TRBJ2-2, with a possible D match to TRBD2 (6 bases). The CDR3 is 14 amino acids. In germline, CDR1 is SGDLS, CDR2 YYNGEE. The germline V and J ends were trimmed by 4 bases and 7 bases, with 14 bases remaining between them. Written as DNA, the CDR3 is TGTGCCAGCAGCCCCCGGGAGCCGTTCGGGGAGCTGTTTTTT. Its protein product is CASSPREPFGELFF.

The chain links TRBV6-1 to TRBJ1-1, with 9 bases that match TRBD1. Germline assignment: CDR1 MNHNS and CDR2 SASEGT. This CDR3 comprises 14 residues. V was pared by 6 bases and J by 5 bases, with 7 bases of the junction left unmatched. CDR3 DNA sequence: TGTGCCAGCAGCGCCACCGGGACAGGGACTGAAGCTTTCTTT. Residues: CASSATGTGTEAFF.

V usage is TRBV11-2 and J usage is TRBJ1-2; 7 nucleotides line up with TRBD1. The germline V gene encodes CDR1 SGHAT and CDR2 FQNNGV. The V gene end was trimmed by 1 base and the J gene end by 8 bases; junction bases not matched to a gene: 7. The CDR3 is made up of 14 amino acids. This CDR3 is CASSLATGAGGYTF. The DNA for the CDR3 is TGTGCCAGCAGCTTAGCTACAGGGGCGGGAGGCTACACCTTC.

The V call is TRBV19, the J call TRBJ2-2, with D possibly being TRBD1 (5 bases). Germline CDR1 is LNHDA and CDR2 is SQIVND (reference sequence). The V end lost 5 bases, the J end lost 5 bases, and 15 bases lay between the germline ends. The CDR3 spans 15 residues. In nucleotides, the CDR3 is TGTGCCAGTAGTGACCAGGGCCGTGGGACCGGGGAGCTGTTTTTT. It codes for CASSDQGRGTGELFF.

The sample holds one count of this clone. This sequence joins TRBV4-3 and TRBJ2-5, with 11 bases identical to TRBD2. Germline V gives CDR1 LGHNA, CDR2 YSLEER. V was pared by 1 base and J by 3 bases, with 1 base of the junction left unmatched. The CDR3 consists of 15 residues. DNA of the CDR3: TGCGCCAGCAGCCAAGTGGGACTAGCGGAAGAGACCCAGTACTTC. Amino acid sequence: CASSQVGLAEETQYF.

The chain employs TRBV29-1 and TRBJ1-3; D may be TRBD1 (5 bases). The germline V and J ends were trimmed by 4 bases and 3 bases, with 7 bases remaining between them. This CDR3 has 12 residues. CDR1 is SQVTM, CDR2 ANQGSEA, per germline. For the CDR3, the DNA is TGCAGCGTTGGGACAATTGGAAACACCATATATTTT. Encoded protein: CSVGTIGNTIYF.

CDR3 nucleotides: TGTGCCAGCAGCCGAGGACTAGCGGGGGGGGATGAGCAGTTCTTC. Amino acid sequence: CASSRGLAGGDEQFF. V is TRBV6-5 and J is TRBJ2-1; 15 bases agree with TRBD2. The ends lost 6 bases at V and 8 bases at J; junction bases unmatched: 5. Germline CDR1 and CDR2: MNHEY and SVGAGI. The CDR3 sequence is 15 residues long.

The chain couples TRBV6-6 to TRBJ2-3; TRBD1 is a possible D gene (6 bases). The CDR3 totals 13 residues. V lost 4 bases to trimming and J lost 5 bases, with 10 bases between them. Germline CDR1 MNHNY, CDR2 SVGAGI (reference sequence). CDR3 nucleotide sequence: TGTGCCAGCAGTTCACAGGGCATAGATACGCAGTATTTT. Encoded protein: CASSSQGIDTQYF.

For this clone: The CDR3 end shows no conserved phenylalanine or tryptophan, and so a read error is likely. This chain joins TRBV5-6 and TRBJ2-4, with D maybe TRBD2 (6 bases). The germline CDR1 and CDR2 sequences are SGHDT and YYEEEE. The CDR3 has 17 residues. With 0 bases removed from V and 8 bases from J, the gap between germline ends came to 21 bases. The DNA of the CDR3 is TGTGCCAGCAGCTTGGCCGAAGCGGGCTCCGCGAGGGACATTCAGTACCTC. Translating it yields CASSLAEAGSARDIQYL.

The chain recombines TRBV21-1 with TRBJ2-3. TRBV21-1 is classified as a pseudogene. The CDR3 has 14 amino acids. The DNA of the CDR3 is TGTGCCAGCAGCAAAGACGCCAGCACAGATACGCAGTATTTT. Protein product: CASSKDASTDTQYF.

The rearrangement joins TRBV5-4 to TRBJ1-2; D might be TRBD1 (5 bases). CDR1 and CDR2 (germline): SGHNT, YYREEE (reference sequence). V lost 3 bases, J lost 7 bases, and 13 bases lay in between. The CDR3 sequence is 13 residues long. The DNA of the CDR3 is TGTGCCAGCAGCTGGCGGGGGGGAGGTGGCTACACCTTC. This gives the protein CASSWRGGGGYTF.

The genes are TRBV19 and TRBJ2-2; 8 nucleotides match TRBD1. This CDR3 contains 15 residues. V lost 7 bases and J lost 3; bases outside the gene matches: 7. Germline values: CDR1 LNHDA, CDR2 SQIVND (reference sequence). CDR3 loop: CASKVTGAHTGELFF. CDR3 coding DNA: TGTGCCAGTAAAGTGACAGGGGCGCACACCGGGGAGCTGTTTTTT.

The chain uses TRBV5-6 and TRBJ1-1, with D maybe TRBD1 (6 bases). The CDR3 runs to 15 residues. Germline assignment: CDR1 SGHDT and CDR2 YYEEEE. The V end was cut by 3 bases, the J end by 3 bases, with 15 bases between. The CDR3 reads CASSYNRVHYTEAFF. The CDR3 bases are TGTGCCAGCAGCTACAACAGGGTTCACTACACTGAAGCTTTCTTT.

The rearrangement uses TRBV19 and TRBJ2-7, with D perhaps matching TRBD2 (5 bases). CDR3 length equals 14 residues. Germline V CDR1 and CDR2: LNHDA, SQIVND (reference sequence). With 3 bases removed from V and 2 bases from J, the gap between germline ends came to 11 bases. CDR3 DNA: TGTGCCAGTAGTATCTCCGGGATTCCCTACGAGCAGTACTTC. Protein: CASSISGIPYEQYF.